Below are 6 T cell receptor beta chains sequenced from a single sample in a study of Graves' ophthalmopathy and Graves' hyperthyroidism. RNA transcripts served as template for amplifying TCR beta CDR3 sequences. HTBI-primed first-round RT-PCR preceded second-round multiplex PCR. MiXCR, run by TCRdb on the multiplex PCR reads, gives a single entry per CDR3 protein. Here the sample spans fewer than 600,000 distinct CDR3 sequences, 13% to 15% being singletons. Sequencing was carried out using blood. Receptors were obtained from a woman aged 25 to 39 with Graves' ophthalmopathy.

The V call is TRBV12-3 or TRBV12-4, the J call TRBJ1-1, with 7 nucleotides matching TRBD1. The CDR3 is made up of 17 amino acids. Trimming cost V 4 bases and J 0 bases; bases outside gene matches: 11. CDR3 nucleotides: TGTGCCAGCAGTTCCCAAGGGGGCCAATTAATGAACACTGAAGCTTTCTTT. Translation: CASSSQGGQLMNTEAFF.

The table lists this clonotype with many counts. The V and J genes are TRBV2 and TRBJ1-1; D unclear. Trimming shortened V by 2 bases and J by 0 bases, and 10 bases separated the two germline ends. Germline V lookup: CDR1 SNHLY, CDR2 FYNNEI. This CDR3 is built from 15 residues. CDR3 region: CASSEITAMNTEAFF. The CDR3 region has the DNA TGTGCCAGCAGTGAAATTACGGCCATGAACACTGAAGCTTTCTTT.

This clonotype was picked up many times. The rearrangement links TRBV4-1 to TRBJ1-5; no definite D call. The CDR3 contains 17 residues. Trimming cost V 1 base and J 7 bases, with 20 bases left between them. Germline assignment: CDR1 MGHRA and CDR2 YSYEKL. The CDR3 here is CASSQVPDGLTGQPQHF. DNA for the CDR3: TGCGCCAGCAGCCAAGTTCCGGACGGGCTGACGGGGCAGCCCCAGCATTTT.

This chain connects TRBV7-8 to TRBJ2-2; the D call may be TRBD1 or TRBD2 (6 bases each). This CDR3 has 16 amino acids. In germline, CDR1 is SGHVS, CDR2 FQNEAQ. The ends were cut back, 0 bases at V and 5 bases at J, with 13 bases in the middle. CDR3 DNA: TGTGCCAGCAGCTTAGCGGGGGGCCCGAGGACCGGGGAGCTGTTTTTT. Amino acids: CASSLAGGPRTGELFF.

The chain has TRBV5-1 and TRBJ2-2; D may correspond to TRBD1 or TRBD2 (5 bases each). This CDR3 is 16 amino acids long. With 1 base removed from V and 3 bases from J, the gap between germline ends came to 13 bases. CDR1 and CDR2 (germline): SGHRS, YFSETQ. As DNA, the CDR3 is TGCGCCAGCAGCTTGTTCCTCTTGGGGGACACCGGGGAGCTGTTTTTT. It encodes CASSLFLLGDTGELFF.

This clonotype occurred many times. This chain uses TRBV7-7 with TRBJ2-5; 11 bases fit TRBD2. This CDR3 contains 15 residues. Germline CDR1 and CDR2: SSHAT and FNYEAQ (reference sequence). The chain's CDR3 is CASGLAGGQGETQYF. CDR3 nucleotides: TGTGCTAGCGGGCTAGCGGGGGGCCAAGGAGAGACCCAGTACTTC.